This passage covers 13 T cell receptor beta chains from one sample sequenced in a study of blood T cell repertoires in COVID-19. Here immunoSEQ multiplex PCR was the method, and the copy in TCRdb shows in-frame clones only, minus some. The repertoire holds about 200,000 clones, around four fifths seen once, with about 12% in the top ten. The specimen was PBMCs or T cells enriched from blood (not recorded which). The source of these receptors is a man aged 40-49 years who had recovered from COVID-19.

The V and J genes are TRBV18 and TRBJ1-2; no clear D gene. Germline lookup yields CDR1 KGHSH and CDR2 LQKENI. V was cut by 10 bases and J by 0 bases, with 12 bases left in between. The CDR3 has 13 amino acids. This CDR3 reads CATSEGSNYGYTF. CDR3 DNA sequence: TGTGCCACCTCCGAGGGTTCTAACTATGGCTACACCTTC. Supplemented by reference TRBV18 and TRBJ1-2, the full variable domain reads NAGVMQNPRHLVRRRGQEARLRCSPMKGHSHVYWYRQLPEEGLKFMVYLQKENIIDESGMPKERFSAEFPKEGPSILRIQQVVRGDSAAYFCATSEGSNYGYTFGSGTRLTVV.

The chain uses TRBV5-1 and TRBJ2-3; perhaps TRBD1 as D (5 bases). Between the trimmed V and J ends, which lost 4 bases and 6 bases, there was a span of 9 bases. The CDR3 runs 12 residues. Germline V gene sequence: CDR1 SGHRS, CDR2 YFSETQ. The chain's CDR3 is CASSAWGDTQYF. Written as DNA, the CDR3 is TGCGCCAGCAGCGCCTGGGGCGATACGCAGTATTTT.

This chain joins TRBV2 and TRBJ2-1; 9 bases are a match to TRBD2. Germline trimming cut 4 bases from V and 8 bases from J; bases unmatched to any gene: 9. Germline V CDR1 and CDR2: SNHLY, FYNNEI. The CDR3 is made up of 15 amino acids. CDR3 nucleotide sequence: TGTGCCAGCAGTGTTGGAGCGGGAGGTACCGATGAGCAGTTCTTC. Translating gives CASSVGAGGTDEQFF. The whole variable domain, filled in from reference TRBV2 and TRBJ2-1, reads EPEVTQTPSHQVTQMGQEVILRCVPISNHLYFYWYRQILGQKVEFLVSFYNNEISEKSEIFDDQFSVERPDGSNFTLKIRSTKLEDSAMYFCASSVGAGGTDEQFFGPGTRLTVL.

The J gene is TRBJ2-3, the V gene TRBV7-2; TRBD1 matches 10 bases. With V trimmed by 2 bases and J by 2 bases, 7 bases remained unmatched. The CDR3 is made up of 17 amino acids. Germline CDR1 reads SGHTA; CDR2 reads FQGNSA. The CDR3 DNA reads TGTGCCAGCAGCTTACCGACAGGGGGCGCGATCACAGATACGCAGTATTTT. It codes for CASSLPTGGAITDTQYF.

The chain has TRBV7-2 and TRBJ2-5; a possible D gene is TRBD2 (6 bases). CDR1 and CDR2 (germline): SGHTA, FQGNSA. Deletions cut 3 bases from V and 5 bases from J, with 10 bases between. This CDR3 is 13 amino acids long. The CDR3 region is CASSFTREETQYF. CDR3 in DNA: TGTGCCAGCAGCTTTACACGGGAGGAGACCCAGTACTTC.

J is TRBJ2-7 and V is TRBV18, with D unresolved. Germline CDR1 is KGHSH and CDR2 is LQKENI. Trimming removed 6 bases at V and 0 bases at J, with 15 bases between. The CDR3 spans 15 residues. The chain's CDR3 is CASSADTMSSYEQYV. CDR3 DNA sequence: TGTGCCAGCTCGGCAGACACGATGAGCTCCTACGAGCAGTACGTC.

The rearrangement joins TRBV7-2 to TRBJ1-1; D gene unclear. CDR1 SGHTA and CDR2 FQGNSA come from the germline V gene. The CDR3 is 13 residues long. Between the trimmed V and J ends, which lost 5 bases and 1 base, there was a span of 8 bases. The CDR3 coding sequence is TGTGCCAGCAGCCCCAATTCGAACACTGAAGCTTTCTTT. Its protein is CASSPNSNTEAFF.

The chain carries TRBV28 and TRBJ1-2; D not certain. The germline gives CDR1 MDHEN, CDR2 SYDVKM. The CDR3 is made up of 13 amino acids. The V end lost 7 bases, the J end lost 8 bases, and 17 bases lay between the germline ends. CDR3 protein: CASTTRALQGYTF. CDR3 nucleotides: TGTGCCAGCACCACTAGGGCATTACAGGGCTACACCTTC.

CDR3 protein: CASSQGWGELEAFF. The CDR3 DNA follows: TGCGCCAGCAGCCAAGGGTGGGGGGAACTTGAAGCTTTCTTT. The gene calls are TRBV4-3 and TRBJ1-1, with D possibly matching TRBD1 (5 bases). From germline, CDR1 is LGHNA and CDR2 YSLEER. The CDR3 runs to 14 residues. V lost 1 base, J lost 7 bases, and 13 bases lay in between.

This rearrangement joins TRBV27 to TRBJ1-6; D is unclear. Trimming cost V 9 bases and J 4 bases, with 7 bases left between them. The CDR3 loop spans 12 amino acids. Per the germline V gene, CDR1 is MNHEY and CDR2 is SMNVEV (reference sequence). The CDR3 loop is CASGLYNSPLHF. The CDR3 DNA follows: TGTGCCAGTGGACTGTATAATTCACCCCTCCACTTT.

This clone came up once. J is TRBJ2-3 and V is TRBV7-3; 7 bases agree with TRBD1. CDR3 length: 12 residues. The germline CDR1 and CDR2 sequences are SGHTA and FQGTGA. The V segment lost 5 bases and the J segment 7 bases; nucleotides outside the gene matches: 3. Here the CDR3 reads CASSPQGYTQYF. The CDR3 region has the DNA TGTGCCAGCAGCCCACAGGGGTATACGCAGTATTTT.

The gene calls are TRBV11-3 and TRBJ2-3, with 10 positions matching TRBD2. Germline CDR1 is SGHNT and CDR2 is YENEEA. V trimming: 6 bases; J trimming: 1 base; junction bases outside the gene matches: 7. This CDR3 is 16 amino acids long. CDR3 nucleotides: TGTGCCAGCAGTCTGCGTGGGACTAGCGGCACAGATACGCAGTATTTT. This sequence encodes CASSLRGTSGTDTQYF.

The J gene is TRBJ2-1, the V gene TRBV19; TRBD2 aligns across 8 bases. V shed 7 bases, J shed 5 bases, and the junction held 13 bases outside the gene matches. Germline CDR1 is LNHDA and CDR2 is SQIVND (reference sequence). The CDR3 consists of 16 residues. CDR3 loop: CASTFTSGAANNEQFF. CDR3 bases: TGTGCCAGTACCTTCACTAGCGGCGCAGCAAACAATGAGCAGTTCTTC.